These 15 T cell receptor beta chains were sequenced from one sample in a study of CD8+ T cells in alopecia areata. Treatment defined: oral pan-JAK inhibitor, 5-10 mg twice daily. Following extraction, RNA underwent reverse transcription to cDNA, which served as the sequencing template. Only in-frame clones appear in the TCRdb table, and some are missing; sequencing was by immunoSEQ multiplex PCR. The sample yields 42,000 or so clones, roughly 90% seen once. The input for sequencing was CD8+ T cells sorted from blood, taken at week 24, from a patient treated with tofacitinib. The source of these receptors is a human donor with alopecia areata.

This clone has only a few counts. The CDR3, as DNA: TGTGCCAGCAGCCCCCCAGGGCTGGGAGATACGCAGTATTTT. Amino acids: CASSPPGLGDTQYF. The rearrangement joins TRBV7-9 to TRBJ2-3; D might be TRBD1 (5 bases). Germline V gene sequence: CDR1 SEHNR, CDR2 FQNEAQ (reference sequence). The CDR3 consists of 14 residues. V lost 5 bases and J lost 5, with 14 bases in between.

DNA of the CDR3: TGTGCCAGCAGCGTTCAGGGAGGAGAGACCCAGTACTTC. Translation gives CASSVQGGETQYF. The rearrangement links TRBV7-9 to TRBJ2-5; D may be TRBD2 (6 bases). The CDR3 spans 13 residues. V was pared by 5 bases and J by 4 bases, with 11 bases between. Germline CDR1 SEHNR, CDR2 FQNEAQ (reference sequence).

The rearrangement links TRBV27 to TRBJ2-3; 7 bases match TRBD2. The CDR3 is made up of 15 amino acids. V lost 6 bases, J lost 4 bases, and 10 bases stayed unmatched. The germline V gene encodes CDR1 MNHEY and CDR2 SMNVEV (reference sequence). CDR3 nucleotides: TGTGCCAGCAGCCCGTCCAGCAGCGGGGCAGATACGCAGTATTTT. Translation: CASSPSSSGADTQYF.

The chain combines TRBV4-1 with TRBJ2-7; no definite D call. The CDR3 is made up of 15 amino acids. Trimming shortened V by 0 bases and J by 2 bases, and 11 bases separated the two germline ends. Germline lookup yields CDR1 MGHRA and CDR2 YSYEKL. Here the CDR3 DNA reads TGCGCCAGCAGCCAAGATCCCCTTCCCCCCTACGAGCAGTACTTC. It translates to CASSQDPLPPYEQYF.

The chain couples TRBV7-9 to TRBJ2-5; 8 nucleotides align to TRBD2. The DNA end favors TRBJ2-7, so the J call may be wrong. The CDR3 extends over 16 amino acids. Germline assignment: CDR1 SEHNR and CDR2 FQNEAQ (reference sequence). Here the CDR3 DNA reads TGTGCCAGCAGCCCAGCCCCGGGGGGGGCACACCACGAGCAGTACTTC. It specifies CASSPAPGGAHHEQYF.

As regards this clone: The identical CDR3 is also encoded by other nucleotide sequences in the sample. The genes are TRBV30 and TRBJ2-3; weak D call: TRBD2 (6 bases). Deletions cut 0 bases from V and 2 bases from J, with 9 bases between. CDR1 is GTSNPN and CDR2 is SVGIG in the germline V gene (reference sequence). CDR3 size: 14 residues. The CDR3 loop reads CAWSVVADTDTQYF. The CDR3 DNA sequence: TGTGCCTGGAGTGTCGTAGCGGACACAGATACGCAGTATTTT.

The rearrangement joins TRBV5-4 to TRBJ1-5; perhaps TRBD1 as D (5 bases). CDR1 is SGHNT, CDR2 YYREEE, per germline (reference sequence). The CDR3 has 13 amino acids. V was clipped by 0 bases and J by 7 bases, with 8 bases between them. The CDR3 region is CASSLGGVQPQHF. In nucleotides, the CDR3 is TGTGCCAGCAGCTTGGGAGGGGTGCAGCCCCAGCATTTT.

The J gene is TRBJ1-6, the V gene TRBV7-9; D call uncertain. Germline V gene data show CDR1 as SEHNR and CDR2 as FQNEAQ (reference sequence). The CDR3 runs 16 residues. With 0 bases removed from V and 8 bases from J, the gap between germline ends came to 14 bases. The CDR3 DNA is TGTGCCAGCAGCTTAGCCTATATGGGCCCCGATTCACCCCTCCACTTT. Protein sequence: CASSLAYMGPDSPLHF.

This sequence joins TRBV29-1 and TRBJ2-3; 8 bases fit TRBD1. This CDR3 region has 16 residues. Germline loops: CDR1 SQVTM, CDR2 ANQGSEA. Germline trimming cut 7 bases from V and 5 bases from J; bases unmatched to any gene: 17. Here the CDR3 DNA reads TGCAGCGCCCGCCGGACAGGGTTGGGGATGATAGATACGCAGTATTTT. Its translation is CSARRTGLGMIDTQYF.

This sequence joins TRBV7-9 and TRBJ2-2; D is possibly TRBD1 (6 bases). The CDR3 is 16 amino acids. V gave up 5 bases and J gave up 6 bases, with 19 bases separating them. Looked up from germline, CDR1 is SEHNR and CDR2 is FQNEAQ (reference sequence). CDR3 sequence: CASSPELSRGSGELFF. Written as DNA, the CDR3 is TGTGCCAGCAGCCCCGAACTCTCCAGGGGATCCGGGGAGCTGTTTTTT.

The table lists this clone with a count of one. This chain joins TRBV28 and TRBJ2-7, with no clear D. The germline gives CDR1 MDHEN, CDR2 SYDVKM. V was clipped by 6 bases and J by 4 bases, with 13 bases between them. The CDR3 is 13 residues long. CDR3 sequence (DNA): TGTGCCAGCAGGCCCCCGACCTTTTACGAGCAGTACTTC. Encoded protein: CASRPPTFYEQYF.

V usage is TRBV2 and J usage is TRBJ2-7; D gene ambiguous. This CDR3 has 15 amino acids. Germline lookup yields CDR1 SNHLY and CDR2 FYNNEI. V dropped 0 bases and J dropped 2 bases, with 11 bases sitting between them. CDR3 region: CASSEAPGDAYEQYF. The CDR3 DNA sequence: TGTGCCAGCAGTGAAGCCCCGGGTGATGCCTACGAGCAGTACTTC.

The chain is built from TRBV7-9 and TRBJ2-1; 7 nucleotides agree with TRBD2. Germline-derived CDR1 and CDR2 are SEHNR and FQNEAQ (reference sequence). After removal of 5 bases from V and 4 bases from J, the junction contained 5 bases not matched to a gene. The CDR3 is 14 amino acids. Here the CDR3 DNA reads TGTGCCAGCAGCCCAGCCGGGGGGTACAATGAGCAGTTCTTC. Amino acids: CASSPAGGYNEQFF.

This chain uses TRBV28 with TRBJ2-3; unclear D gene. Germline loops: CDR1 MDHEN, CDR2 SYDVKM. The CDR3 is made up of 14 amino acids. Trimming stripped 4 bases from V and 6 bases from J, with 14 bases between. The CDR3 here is CASSYGGLRDTQYF. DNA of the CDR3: TGTGCCAGCAGTTATGGCGGCCTTCGCGATACGCAGTATTTT.

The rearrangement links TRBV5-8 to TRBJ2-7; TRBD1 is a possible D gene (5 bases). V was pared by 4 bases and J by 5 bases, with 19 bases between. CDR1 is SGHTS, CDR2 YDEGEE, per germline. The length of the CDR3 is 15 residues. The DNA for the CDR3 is TGTGCCAGCAGCCAATGGCAGGGTTTCGTAAACGAGCAGTACTTC. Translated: CASSQWQGFVNEQYF. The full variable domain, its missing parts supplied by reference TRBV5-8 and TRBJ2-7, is EAGVTQSPTHLIKTRGQQATLRCSPISGHTSVYWYQQALGLGLQFLLWYDEGEERNRGNFPPRFSGRQFPNYSSELNVNALELEDSALYLCASSQWQGFVNEQYFGPGTRLTVT.